The TCR beta chain under discussion was sequenced for a study of shared clonotypes between healthy human individuals. Positively selected for CCR7, the CD45RO-negative cells used as naive CD8 cells excluded terminally differentiated effector memory CD45RA+ cells. General study findings and limits: Among donors, clonotype sharing was expected to be affected by sequencing depth. Only blood samples were collected, and tissue repertoires likely differ.

The CDR3 is 12 residues long. V was clipped by 5 bases and J by 6 bases; unmatched bases: 6. Germline V CDR1 and CDR2: GTSNPN, SVGIG (reference sequence). Worth noting for this clone: The target antigen is unknown.

Evenly divided among several immunoSEQ plates was the genomic DNA of each subset. Profiled with immunoSEQ multiplex PCR; TCRdb holds only in-frame clones, not every one. The profile covers roughly 1,800,000 clones, with over 85% appearing a single time and around 1% taken by the ten largest. This sequence originates from a man younger than 30 in good health. The chain has TRBV30 and TRBJ1-2, with 7 positions matching TRBD1. Sequenced material: naive CD8+ T cells sorted from blood. Here the CDR3 reads CAWETGMDGYTF. The CDR3 nucleotides are TGTGCCTGGGAGACAGGGATGGATGGCTACACCTTC.